This TCR beta chain emerged from a study of blood T cell repertoires in COVID-19. Study information: Whether acute or convalescent, the COVID-19 samples came from the United States, Italy and Spain. PBMCs, B-cell-depleted T cells, or T cells were the source of the cDNA or gDNA that made up the material.

How the authors handled the data: Quantification of nucleated cells was approximated via reference gene primer amplification. This table comes from immunoSEQ multiplex PCR, and its TCRdb copy is limited to in-frame clones, with some not included. V, J and clone size reflect that table, while D and trimming were determined from the DNA. Of 210,000 or so clones in the sample, approximately 79% were seen once. Germline lookup yields CDR1 MNHEY and CDR2 SVGAGI. This CDR3 comprises 14 residues. V was cut by 6 bases and J by 0 bases, with 9 bases left in between. Specimen: peripheral blood. The sequence came from a man aged 50 to 60 who had recovered from COVID-19. V is TRBV6-5 and J is TRBJ2-1; D is perhaps TRBD1 (6 bases). The CDR3 protein is CASRQGSSYNEQFF. The CDR3 nucleotides are TGTGCCAGCAGACAGGGTTCCTCCTACAATGAGCAGTTCTTC.